These 8 T cell receptor beta chains were sequenced from one sample in a study (dated by TCRdb to 2016 to 2017). Libraries were built with RT-PCR. The sequencing machine was an Illumina MiSeq. TCRdb cleaned the public reads at Q25 with fastp, built clones with MiXCR and kept in-frame beta chains. Merged by CDR3 protein, the rows form single entries marked with the most common genes and DNA. The sample yields more than 550,000 distinct CDR3 sequences; around 14% were counted once. The ten largest clones take up 3.6% of the sample. The sequencing input was memory CD4+ T cells from blood. Every receptor here comes from a female donor in good health, serving as a healthy control.

This clonotype was counted at least ten times. The chain carries TRBV12-3 or TRBV12-4 and TRBJ2-5; D remains ambiguous. The V end lost 3 bases, the J end lost 4 bases, and 12 bases lay between the germline ends. This CDR3 has 14 residues. The chain's CDR3 is CASSFVLVPETQYF. The DNA for the CDR3 is TGTGCCAGCAGTTTCGTGCTCGTCCCAGAGACCCAGTACTTC.

This clonotype occurred a few times. The gene calls are TRBV9 and TRBJ2-1, with D unclear. The CDR3 spans 14 residues. The ends were cut back, 4 bases at V and 11 bases at J, with 19 bases in the middle. The germline CDR1 and CDR2 sequences are SGDLS and YYNGEE. The chain's CDR3 is CASSLPQVPGQQFF. The CDR3 bases are TGTGCCAGCAGCCTCCCACAAGTCCCTGGGCAGCAGTTCTTC.

V usage is TRBV2 and J usage is TRBJ2-7, with 13 positions matching TRBD2. The V and J ends lost 7 bases and 4 bases, in that order; junction bases with no gene match: 4. CDR1 and CDR2 from the germline V gene are SNHLY and FYNNEI. The CDR3 has 14 residues. CDR3 bases: TGTGCCAGCAAGACTAGCGGGGGGATGTACGAGCAGTACTTC. Translation: CASKTSGGMYEQYF.

This clonotype was observed at least ten times. CDR3 region: CASSFRGPGGQPQHF. CDR3 bases: TGTGCCAGCAGTTTCCGGGGGCCCGGGGGTCAGCCCCAGCATTTT. V gene TRBV12-3 or TRBV12-4 combines with J gene TRBJ1-5, with TRBD1 as a possible D gene (6 bases). Trimming cost V 3 bases and J 6 bases, with 15 bases left between them. This CDR3 spans 15 amino acids.

Only a few counts were recorded for this clonotype. V usage is TRBV5-6 and J usage is TRBJ2-2, with 9 bases matching TRBD2. The CDR3 runs to 15 residues. Unmatched junction bases numbered 3, after V lost 0 bases and J lost 6 bases. CDR1 is SGHDT, CDR2 YYEEEE, per germline. The CDR3 is CASSLVSGSAGELFF. CDR3 in DNA: TGTGCCAGCAGCTTGGTTAGCGGGAGCGCCGGGGAGCTGTTTTTT.

This clonotype came up a few times. The chain joins TRBV30 to TRBJ2-1; 10 bases are shared with TRBD2. The CDR3 totals 14 residues. V lost 1 base, J lost 12 bases, and 9 bases stayed unmatched. Germline V gives CDR1 GTSNPN, CDR2 SVGIG (reference sequence). The CDR3 DNA sequence: TGTGCCTGGAGTGAGAGCGGGAGGGGCATATGGCAGTTCTTC. The encoded protein is CAWSESGRGIWQFF.

This clonotype was observed many times. V and J are TRBV6-5 and TRBJ2-7; 8 bases fit TRBD2. The length of the CDR3 is 18 residues. The germline V gene encodes CDR1 MNHEY and CDR2 SVGAGI. The J segment lost 0 bases and the V segment lost 2 bases, leaving 12 bases of the junction unmatched. The CDR3: CASSYPSRGGRSSYEQYF. The CDR3, as DNA: TGTGCCAGCAGTTACCCCTCCCGGGGGGGCCGAAGCTCCTACGAGCAGTACTTC.

This clonotype was counted many times. The chain recombines TRBV6-6 with TRBJ2-7; 7 nucleotides align to TRBD1. Germline V lookup: CDR1 MNHNY, CDR2 SVGAGI (reference sequence). CDR3 length equals 16 residues. Losses at the gene ends were 2 bases for V and 5 bases for J; bases not matched to a gene: 12. Here the CDR3 DNA reads TGTGCCAGCAGTTACGGGCTCGGGACAGCAGTGAACGAGCAGTACTTC. It specifies CASSYGLGTAVNEQYF.